This T cell receptor (beta chain) appears in the sequencing data of a study of OX40 agonist ivuxolimab in advanced cancers. On this clone: As yet, its antigen is unknown.

The table came from immunoSEQ multiplex PCR; TCRdb's copy has only in-frame clones and leaves some out. This table holds tens of thousands of clones, around 85% found once. CDR3 length: 15 residues. In germline, CDR1 is SGHNT, CDR2 YYREEE (reference sequence). The ends were cut back, 4 bases at V and 3 bases at J, with 17 bases in the middle. General observations from the study: Researchers report that CD8+ T cells had, on average, more expanded clones than CD4+. Clonal expansion was seen in CD4+ and CD8+ blood T cells by week 6 at 0.1 to 3.0 mg/kg. It was also the case that some nonresponders had low normalized T-cell clonal expansion.

The clonotype comes from an adult with an advanced solid tumor such as melanoma, head and neck, liver or kidney cancer. The starting material was CD4+ or CD8+ T cells sorted from blood, obtained in a trial of the OX40 agonist ivuxolimab. The chain is built from TRBV5-4 and TRBJ2-7; D possibly uses TRBD1 or TRBD2 (5 bases each). CDR3 nucleotide sequence: TGTGCCAGCAGCCCTCGGGTGGGGGAGTACTACGAGCAGTACTTC. Translated: CASSPRVGEYYEQYF.